This T cell receptor beta chain is from a study of human thymus T cells. Study outcomes and limitations: Apparent bias marked the V and J gene usage of thymic and blood repertoires. Related research examined unrelated individuals and reported that their thymic repertoires overlapped highly.

Libraries were prepared by immunoSEQ multiplex PCR; TCRdb keeps only in-frame clonotypes and omits some of them. There are about 78,000 clones in the sample; around 96% occur only once, and roughly 0.03% lies in the top ten. As regards this clone: The antigen remains unidentified.

From resections taken during corrective heart surgery, the thymus tissue was obtained. All donors were healthy Finnish infants who were undergoing corrective surgery to treat congenital heart defects. The CDR3 consists of 14 residues. Germline V lookup: CDR1 SEHNR, CDR2 FQNEAQ (reference sequence). V was cut by 5 bases and J by 2 bases, with 13 bases left in between. The chain combines TRBV7-9 with TRBJ2-7; D might be TRBD1 or TRBD2, each matching 5 bases. This receptor was identified in a boy less than two years old with a congenital heart defect but otherwise immunologically healthy. The sequencing input was thymus tissue. The CDR3 region has the DNA TGTGCCAGCAGCCAACGGGACCACACCTACGAGCAGTACTTC. It specifies CASSQRDHTYEQYF.